In its sample, the clone carrying this T cell receptor beta chain was seen once. Its antigen is still unknown. The data originate from a study of shared clonotypes between healthy human individuals. Regarding the study as a whole: Only blood samples were collected, and tissue repertoires likely differ.

Here immunoSEQ multiplex PCR was the method, and the copy in TCRdb shows in-frame clones only, minus some. The table records some 1.4 million clones, around 97% of them present only once. The CDR3 spans 14 residues. Germline CDR1 and CDR2: SNHLY and FYNNEI. V lost 11 bases to trimming and J lost 6 bases; unmatched junction nucleotides: 11. The source material was naive CD4+ T cells sorted from blood. Subset described: CD45RA+ positively selected. The clonotype was recovered from a man aged 25-45 years in good health. This sequence joins TRBV2 and TRBJ2-1, with TRBD1 matching over 9 bases. The DNA of the CDR3 is TGTGCCGGAGCCGGGACAGGGAGGCCCAATGAGCAGTTCTTC. It is translated as CAGAGTGRPNEQFF.